This TCR beta chain originates from a study of cytomegalovirus exposure and HLA in healthy donors. Study at large: The 120 validation repertoires, a later analysis reported, used the same platform as the approximately 730 repertoires from the first cohort. Overall study results and limits: It was approximately 150 TCR beta chains that were listed as cytomegalovirus-associated. Subsequent analysis found a tendency for first-cohort TCR clusters to co-occur within the roughly 130 validation repertoires.

This clone was picked up a small number of times. Antigen specificity is unknown. With 6 bases removed from V and 5 bases from J, the gap between germline ends came to 8 bases. There are 11 residues in the CDR3. CDR1 is MDHEN and CDR2 is SYDVKM in the germline V gene. While the first cohort had 600 to 750 subjects, the donors belonged to the separate validation cohort of 120 subjects. Profiled with immunoSEQ multiplex PCR; TCRdb holds only in-frame clones, not every one. The repertoire holds 90,000 to 150,000 clones, with about nine tenths as singletons. The chain recombines TRBV28 with TRBJ2-7, with D uncertain. Material for sequencing was PBMCs. This clonotype was obtained from a man younger than 30 in good health and CMV-seronegative. CDR3 nucleotides: TGTGCCAGCAGCATCTATAACGAGCAGTACTTC. Translating gives CASSIYNEQYF. Drawing the rest from reference TRBV28 and TRBJ2-7, the complete variable domain is DVKVTQSSRYLVKRTGEKVFLECVQDMDHENMFWYRQDPGLGLRLIYFSYDVKMKEKGDIPEGYSVSREKKERFSLILESASTNQTSMYLCASSIYNEQYFGPGTRLTVT.